These T cell receptor beta chains were read from a single sample in a study of T cell repertoires in cytomegalovirus infection. TCRdb re-called the reads through MiXCR, storing one row per CDR3 protein. The table lists some 800,000 distinct CDR3 sequences, approximately 32% of them singletons, with 9.5% to 15% in the top ten. No antigen is known for these receptors. This specimen was cultured CD8+ T cells from PBMCs, taken from culture after CMV antigen stimulation. These receptors were obtained from a human donor in good health (CMV status not recorded). Some clones in this sample may be carry-over from other donors' samples. CDR3s include the opening cysteine and the closing phenylalanine or tryptophan. Fields, in order: J gene, V gene, clone size, D gene, CDR3 length, CDR3 protein, CDR3 DNA. The D gene is left open where the match is weak. Clone size is given for some rows only: seen once, a few or many times, or a class if the clone is expanded.

TRBJ2-7,TRBV12-3/TRBV12-4,.,TRBD1,18,CASSSGTGDTPLENEQYF,TGTGCCAGCAGCTCCGGGACAGGGGATACCCCCCTTGAAAACGAGCAGTACTTC
TRBJ2-3,TRBV9,.,.,16,CASSVGSGGRTDTQYF,TGTGCCAGCAGCGTAGGATCGGGGGGCAGAACAGATACGCAGTATTTT
TRBJ2-3,TRBV6-5,few,TRBD1,15,CASRRDRGRTDTQYF,TGTGCCAGCAGGCGGGACAGGGGTCGCACAGATACGCAGTATTTT
TRBJ2-1,TRBV18,.,.,15,CASSPPTSIENEQFF,TGTGCCAGCTCACCACCAACTAGCATTGAGAATGAGCAGTTCTTC
TRBJ2-3,TRBV6-1,.,.,13,CASSEFWGDTQYF,TGTGCCAGCAGTGAATTCTGGGGAGATACGCAGTATTTT
TRBJ1-4,TRBV7-9,few,TRBD1,15,CASSLASNRGWELFF,TGTGCCAGCAGCTTAGCCTCGAACAGGGGATGGGAACTGTTTTTT
TRBJ1-6,TRBV6-1,few,.,16,CASFQGRSTIWAPLHF,TGTGCCAGCTTCCAGGGCAGGAGCACGATTTGGGCACCCCTCCACTTT
TRBJ1-2,TRBV7-9,.,.,13,CASSRTAAYGYTF,TGTGCCAGCAGCCGAACAGCTGCTTATGGCTACACCTTC
TRBJ1-6,TRBV28,.,.,16,CASSPKTFSYNSPLHF,TGTGCCAGCAGTCCGAAGACATTTTCCTATAATTCACCCCTCCACTTT
TRBJ2-3,TRBV7-9,few,.,14,CASSFITGADTQYF,TGTGCCAGCAGCTTCATAACTGGGGCAGATACGCAGTATTTT
TRBJ2-1,TRBV5-1,.,.,15,CASSHEAVPYNEQFF,TGCGCCAGCAGCCACGAGGCAGTACCCTACAATGAGCAGTTCTTC
TRBJ2-7,TRBV10-3,once,.,14,CAISEAGPTYEQYF,TGTGCCATCAGTGAGGCCGGGCCTACCTACGAGCAGTACTTC
TRBJ1-4,TRBV6-6,many,TRBD1,16,CASTTRVGGKDEKLFF,TGTGCCAGCACCACCCGAGTAGGGGGCAAGGATGAAAAACTGTTTTTT
TRBJ1-4,TRBV6-1,.,.,16,CASSYGPGTANEKLFF,TGTGCCAGCAGCTACGGACCGGGGACGGCTAATGAAAAACTGTTTTTT
TRBJ2-1,TRBV14,.,TRBD1,15,CASSQARGYYNEQFF,TGTGCCAGCAGCCAAGCCAGGGGGTACTACAATGAGCAGTTCTTC